Shown below are 10 T cell receptor beta chains from a single sample sequenced in a study of spatial heterogeneity in lung cancer. TCRdb itself ran the 5' RACE reads through MiXCR, one entry per CDR3 protein. The sample holds tens of thousands of distinct CDR3 sequences, roughly 5.7% seen once. Time point given: sample taken at primary tumor resection. The sample was PBMCs, taken at surgery. Receptors were obtained from a male donor with early-stage non-small cell lung cancer.

This clonotype was seen ten or more times. This chain uses TRBV7-9 with TRBJ1-5; D may be TRBD1 (5 bases). Trimming took off 0 bases at V and 3 bases at J, with 12 bases between the two ends. Germline V lookup: CDR1 SEHNR, CDR2 FQNEAQ (reference sequence). The CDR3 length is 16 residues. This CDR3 reads CASSLAGRGSNQPQHF. The CDR3 region has the DNA TGTGCCAGCAGCTTAGCAGGTAGGGGATCCAATCAGCCCCAGCATTTT.

This clonotype was observed many times. V is TRBV7-6 and J is TRBJ2-5, with TRBD1 as a possible D gene (5 bases). Trimming removed 4 bases at V and 1 base at J, with 13 bases between. The CDR3 is 15 amino acids. The germline CDR1 and CDR2 sequences are SGHVS and FNYEAQ. The CDR3 loop is CASSSGHQVQETQYF. The CDR3 bases are TGTGCCAGCAGCTCCGGACACCAGGTCCAAGAGACCCAGTACTTC.

This clonotype came up many times. This chain uses TRBV7-8 with TRBJ1-2, with D unresolved. Germline CDR1 reads SGHVS; CDR2 reads FQNEAQ. The CDR3 is 14 amino acids. Deletions cut 5 bases from V and 1 base from J, with 11 bases between. The CDR3 sequence is CASSPGRFNYGYTF. The CDR3 DNA reads TGTGCCAGCAGCCCCGGGAGATTTAACTATGGCTACACCTTC.

The chain links TRBV5-1 to TRBJ2-7, with D hard to call. Germline V gene lookup returns CDR1 SGHRS and CDR2 YFSETQ. Trimming removed 1 base from V and 2 bases from J, with 10 bases in between. This CDR3 is built from 14 residues. As DNA, the CDR3 is TGCGCCAGCAGCTTGAGTCAGCCGACCTACGAGCAGTACTTC. Residues: CASSLSQPTYEQYF.

With regard to this clonotype: A much larger clone lies one base from this, so it may be a read error. The conserved phenylalanine or tryptophan is not found at the CDR3 terminus, so this likely reflects a read error. The chain recombines TRBV7-2 with TRBJ1-2; D not resolved. The V end was cut by 1 base, the J end by 7 bases, with 10 bases between. CDR3 size: 13 residues. Germline CDR1 SGHTA, CDR2 FQGNSA. The CDR3 coding sequence is TGTGCCAGCAGCTTAGTACAATCGGGTGGCTACACCCTC. Translation: CASSLVQSGGYTL.

By its share, this clonotype is medium-sized. CDR3 DNA: TGTGCCATCAGTGGCCTTAGCGGGAAAATATACAATGAGCAGTTCTTC. Its protein is CAISGLSGKIYNEQFF. The V gene is TRBV10-3, the J gene TRBJ2-1; TRBD2 matches at 8 bases. V dropped 4 bases and J dropped 4; count of bases not matched to a gene: 9. This CDR3 has 16 residues. Per germline, CDR1 ENHRY and CDR2 SYGVKD.

This clonotype occurred many times. The genes are TRBV29-1 and TRBJ2-2; no clear D. In germline, CDR1 is SQVTM, CDR2 ANQGSEA. Trimming took off 5 bases at V and 8 bases at J, with 9 bases between the two ends. The CDR3 has 11 amino acids. The CDR3 nucleotides read TGCAGCGTTCACAGTGGTGGGGAGCTGTTTTTT. Amino acid sequence: CSVHSGGELFF.

The table lists this clonotype with many counts. The CDR3 loop reads CASSLSAGRLETQYF. CDR3 nucleotides: TGTGCCAGCAGTTTATCGGCAGGAAGGCTTGAGACCCAGTACTTC. The chain combines TRBV28 with TRBJ2-5; D not resolved. Germline V gene data show CDR1 as MDHEN and CDR2 as SYDVKM. Deletions cut 1 base from V and 5 bases from J, with 14 bases between. CDR3 size: 15 residues.

This clonotype was recorded at least ten times. The chain has TRBV20-1 and TRBJ1-2; weak D call: TRBD1 (6 bases). Trimming took off 5 bases at V and 6 bases at J, with 10 bases between the two ends. This CDR3 has 11 amino acids. CDR1 and CDR2 (germline): DFQATT, SNEGSKA (reference sequence). DNA for the CDR3: TGCAGTGCTCGGAGGACAGATGGCTACACCTTC. This encodes CSARRTDGYTF.

The table lists this clonotype with many counts. The chain carries TRBV5-1 and TRBJ1-4; unclear D gene. Germline V gives CDR1 SGHRS, CDR2 YFSETQ. Trimming left V 0 bases short and J 8 bases short, with 14 bases between. CDR3 length: 15 residues. DNA for the CDR3: TGCGCCAGCAGCTTGGTGGGCTCCTATGGGGAAAAACTGTTTTTT. It encodes CASSLVGSYGEKLFF. Full variable domain (rest looked up from reference TRBV5-1 and TRBJ1-4): KAGVTQTPRYLIKTRGQQVTLSCSPISGHRSVSWYQQTPGQGLQFLFEYFSETQRNKGNFPGRFSGRQFSNSRSEMNVSTLELGDSALYLCASSLVGSYGEKLFFGSGTQLSVL.